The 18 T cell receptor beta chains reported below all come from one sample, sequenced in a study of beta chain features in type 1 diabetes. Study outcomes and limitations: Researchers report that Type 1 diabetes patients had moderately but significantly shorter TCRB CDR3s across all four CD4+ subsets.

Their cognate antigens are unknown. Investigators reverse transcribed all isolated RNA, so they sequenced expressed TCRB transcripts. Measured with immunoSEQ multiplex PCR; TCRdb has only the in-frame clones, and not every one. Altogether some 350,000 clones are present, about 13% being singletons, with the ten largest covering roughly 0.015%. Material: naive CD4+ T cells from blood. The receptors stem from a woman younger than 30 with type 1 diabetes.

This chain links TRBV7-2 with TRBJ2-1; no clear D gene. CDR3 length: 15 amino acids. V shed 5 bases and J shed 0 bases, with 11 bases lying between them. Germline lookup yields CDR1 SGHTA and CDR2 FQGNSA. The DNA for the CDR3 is TGTGCCAGCAGCCCCTACCCGAGCTCCTACAATGAGCAGTTCTTC. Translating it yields CASSPYPSSYNEQFF.

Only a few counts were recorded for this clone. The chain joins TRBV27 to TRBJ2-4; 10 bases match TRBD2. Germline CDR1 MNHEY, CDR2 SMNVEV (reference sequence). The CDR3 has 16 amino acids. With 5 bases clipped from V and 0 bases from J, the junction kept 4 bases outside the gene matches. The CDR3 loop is CASSPRTSGAKNIQYF. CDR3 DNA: TGTGCCAGCAGTCCCAGGACTAGCGGAGCCAAAAACATTCAGTACTTC.

Written as DNA, the CDR3 is TGTGCCATCAGGGGGACTAGCGGGAGATCCTACAATGAGCAGTTCTTC. The encoded protein is CAIRGTSGRSYNEQFF. V usage is TRBV10-3 and J usage is TRBJ2-1; 14 bases fit TRBD2. The V segment lost 6 bases and the J segment 1 base; nucleotides outside the gene matches: 2. The germline V gene encodes CDR1 ENHRY and CDR2 SYGVKD. The CDR3 is made up of 16 amino acids.

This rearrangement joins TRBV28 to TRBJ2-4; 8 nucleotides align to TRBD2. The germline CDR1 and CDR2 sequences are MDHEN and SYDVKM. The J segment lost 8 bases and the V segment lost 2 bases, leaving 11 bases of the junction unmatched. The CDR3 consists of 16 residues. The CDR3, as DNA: TGTGCCAGCAGTTTAGAAACCAGCGGGAGTAGGTACATTCAGTACTTC. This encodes CASSLETSGSRYIQYF. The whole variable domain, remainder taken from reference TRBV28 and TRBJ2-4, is DVKVTQSSRYLVKRTGEKVFLECVQDMDHENMFWYRQDPGLGLRLIYFSYDVKMKEKGDIPEGYSVSREKKERFSLILESASTNQTSMYLCASSLETSGSRYIQYFGAGTRLSVL.

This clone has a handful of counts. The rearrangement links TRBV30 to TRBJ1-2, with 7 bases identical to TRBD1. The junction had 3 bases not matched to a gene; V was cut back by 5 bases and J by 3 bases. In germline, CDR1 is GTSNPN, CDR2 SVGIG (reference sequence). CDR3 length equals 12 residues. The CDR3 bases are TGTGCCTGGGCGGGACAGCACTATGGCTACACCTTC. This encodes CAWAGQHYGYTF.

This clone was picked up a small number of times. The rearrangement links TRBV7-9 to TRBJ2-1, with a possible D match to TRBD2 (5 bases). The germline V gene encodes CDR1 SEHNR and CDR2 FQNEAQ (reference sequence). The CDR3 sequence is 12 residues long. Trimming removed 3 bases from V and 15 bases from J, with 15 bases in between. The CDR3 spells CASSFTPLELFF. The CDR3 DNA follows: TGTGCCAGCAGCTTCACCCCACTAGAGTTGTTCTTC.

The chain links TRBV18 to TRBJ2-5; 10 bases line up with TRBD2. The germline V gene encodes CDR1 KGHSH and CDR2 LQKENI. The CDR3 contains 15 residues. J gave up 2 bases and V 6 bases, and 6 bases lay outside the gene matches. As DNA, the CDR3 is TGTGCCAGCTCTCGGACTAGCGGCCTACAAGAGACCCAGTACTTC. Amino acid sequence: CASSRTSGLQETQYF.

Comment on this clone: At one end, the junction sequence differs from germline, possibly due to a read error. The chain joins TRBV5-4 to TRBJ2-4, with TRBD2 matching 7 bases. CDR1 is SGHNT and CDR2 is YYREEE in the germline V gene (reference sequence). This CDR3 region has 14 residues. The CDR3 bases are TGCGCCAGCAGCCAAGATATCGCGGGAGACATTCAGTACTTC. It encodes CASSQDIAGDIQYF.

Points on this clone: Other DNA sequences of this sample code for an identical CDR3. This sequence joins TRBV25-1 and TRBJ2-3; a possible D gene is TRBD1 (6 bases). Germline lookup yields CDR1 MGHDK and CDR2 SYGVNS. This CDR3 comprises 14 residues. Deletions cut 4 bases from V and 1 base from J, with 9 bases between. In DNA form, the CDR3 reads TGTGCCAGCAGTGTAGCAGGGGGCACAGATACGCAGTATTTT. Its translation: CASSVAGGTDTQYF.

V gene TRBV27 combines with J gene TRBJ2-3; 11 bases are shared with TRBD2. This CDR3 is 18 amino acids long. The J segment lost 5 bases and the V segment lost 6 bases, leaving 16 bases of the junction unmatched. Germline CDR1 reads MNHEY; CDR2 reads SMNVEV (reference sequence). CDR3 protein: CASSPSGLAGGRGDTQYF. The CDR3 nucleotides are TGTGCCAGCAGCCCAAGTGGGCTAGCGGGAGGTCGGGGAGATACGCAGTATTTT.

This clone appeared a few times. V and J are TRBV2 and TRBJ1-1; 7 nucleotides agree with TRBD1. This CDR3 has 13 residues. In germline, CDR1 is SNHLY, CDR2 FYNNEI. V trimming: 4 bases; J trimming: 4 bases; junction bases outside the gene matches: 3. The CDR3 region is CASSVRQGTEAFF. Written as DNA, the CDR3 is TGTGCCAGCAGTGTAAGACAGGGCACTGAAGCTTTCTTT.

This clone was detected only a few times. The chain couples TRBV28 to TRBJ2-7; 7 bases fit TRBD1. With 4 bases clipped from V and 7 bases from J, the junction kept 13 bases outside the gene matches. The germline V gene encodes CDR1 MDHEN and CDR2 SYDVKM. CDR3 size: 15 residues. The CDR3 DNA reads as TGTGCCAGCAGTTCCACAGGGGCGAGATCGTGGGAGCAGTACTTC. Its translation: CASSSTGARSWEQYF.

The chain's CDR3 is CSVGGEWSYGYTF. For the CDR3, the DNA is TGCAGCGTTGGGGGGGAATGGTCCTATGGCTACACCTTC. This chain links TRBV29-1 with TRBJ1-2; perhaps TRBD1 as D (5 bases). V lost 4 bases and J lost 4, with 13 bases in between. Germline V CDR1 and CDR2: SQVTM, ANQGSEA. CDR3 length: 13 residues.

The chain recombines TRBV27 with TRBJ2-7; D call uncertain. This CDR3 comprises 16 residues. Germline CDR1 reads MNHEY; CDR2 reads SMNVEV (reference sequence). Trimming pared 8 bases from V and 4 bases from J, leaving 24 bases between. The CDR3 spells CASWSARPWIRYEQYF. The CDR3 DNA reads TGTGCCAGCTGGTCAGCTAGGCCGTGGATCAGATACGAGCAGTACTTC.

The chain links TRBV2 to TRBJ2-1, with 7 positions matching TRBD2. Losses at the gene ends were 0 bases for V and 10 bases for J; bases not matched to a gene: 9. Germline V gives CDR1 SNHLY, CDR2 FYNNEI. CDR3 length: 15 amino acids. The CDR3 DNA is TGTGCCAGCAGTGAAGCTCCTAGCGGAATAAGGGAGCAGTTCTTC. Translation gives CASSEAPSGIREQFF.

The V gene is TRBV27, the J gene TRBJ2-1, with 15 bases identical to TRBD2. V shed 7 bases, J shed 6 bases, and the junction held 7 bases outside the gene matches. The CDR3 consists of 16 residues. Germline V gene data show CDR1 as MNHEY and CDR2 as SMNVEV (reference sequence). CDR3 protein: CASTPRGLAGGNEQFF. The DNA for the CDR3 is TGTGCCAGCACTCCCAGGGGACTAGCGGGAGGCAATGAGCAGTTCTTC.

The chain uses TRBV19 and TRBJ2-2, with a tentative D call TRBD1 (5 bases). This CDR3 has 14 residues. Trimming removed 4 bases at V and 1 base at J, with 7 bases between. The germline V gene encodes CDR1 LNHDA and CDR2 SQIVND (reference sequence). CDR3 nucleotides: TGTGCCAGTAGTAAGACAGTGAACACCGGGGAGCTGTTTTTT. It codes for CASSKTVNTGELFF.

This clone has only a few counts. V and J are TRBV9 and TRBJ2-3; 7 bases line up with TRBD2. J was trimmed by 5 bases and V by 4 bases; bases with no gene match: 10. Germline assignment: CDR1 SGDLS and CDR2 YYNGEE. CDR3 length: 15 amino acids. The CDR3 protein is CASSPSSAGVDTQYF. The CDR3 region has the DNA TGTGCCAGCAGCCCTAGTTCGGCGGGGGTAGATACGCAGTATTTT.